A selection of T cell receptor beta chains follows, all from one sample in a study of immune evolution from preneoplasia to lung adenocarcinoma. The data were produced by immunoSEQ multiplex PCR, yet TCRdb's version contains in-frame clones alone and is incomplete. The table records approximately 2,700 clones, around 80% of them present only once. Sequencing input: FFPE invasive lung adenocarcinoma tissue. These receptors originate from a person aged 55-80 years with invasive lung adenocarcinoma. CDR3s include the opening cysteine and the closing phenylalanine or tryptophan. The D gene is left open where the match is weak. Some rows have no size entry. The others give once, few or many, or a class for an expanded clone.

v_gene	abundance	j_gene	d_gene	CDR3nt	CDR3aa
TRBV21-1	.	TRBJ1-5	.	TGTGCCAGCAGCCCTGTACTAGGTACCAATCAGCCCCAGCATTTT	CASSPVLGTNQPQHF
TRBV6-6	.	TRBJ1-5	.	TGTGCCAGCAGTTACGGAGGGGACAATCAGCCCCAGCATTTT	CASSYGGDNQPQHF
TRBV10-3	.	TRBJ1-1	TRBD1	TGTGCCATCAGGATGGACAGGGAGAACACTGAAGCTTTCTTT	CAIRMDRENTEAFF
TRBV4-2	.	TRBJ2-5	TRBD2	TGTGCCAGCAGCCAATCGGGGGGGCTTTCAGAGACCCAGTACTTC	CASSQSGGLSETQYF
TRBV30	.	TRBJ1-2	TRBD1	TGTGCCTGGAGGGATACAGGGGGCTATGGCTACACCTTC	CAWRDTGGYGYTF
TRBV4-2	.	TRBJ1-2	.	TGTGCCAGCAGCCAAAATTCCTATGGCTACACCTTC	CASSQNSYGYTF
TRBV20-1	.	TRBJ2-3	.	TGCAGTGGGAGATCAGCAGATACGCAGTATTTT	CSGRSADTQYF
TRBV9	once	TRBJ1-1	TRBD1	TGTGCCAGCAGCGTAGCAGGGACAGGGGAAGCTTTCTTT	CASSVAGTGEAFF
TRBV19	.	TRBJ1-5	.	TGTGCCAGTAATTCGTACAATCAGCCCCAGCATTTT	CASNSYNQPQHF
TRBV6-6	.	TRBJ2-6	.	TGTGCCAGCAGTTGGGGTTCGGGAGGGGCCAACGTCCTGACTTTC	CASSWGSGGANVLTF
TRBV5-1	.	TRBJ2-5	.	TGCGCCAGCAGCTTATGGGGGAACCAAGAGACCCAGTACTTC	CASSLWGNQETQYF